The rows below give T cell receptor beta chains drawn from one sample of a study of post-analysis software for immune sequencing data. TCRdb called the PCR reads again in MiXCR, with one record for every CDR3 protein. The repertoire holds around 770,000 distinct CDR3 sequences, with 46% as singletons. The source material was blood. These receptors all come from a girl between 10 and 17 years old with multiple sclerosis. CDR3s include the opening cysteine and the closing phenylalanine or tryptophan. Each record gives: CDR3 length, J gene, D gene, V gene, clone size, CDR3 protein, CDR3 DNA. The D gene is left open where the match is weak. The size of a clone is reported for some rows only, either as once, few or many, or as a class for expanded clones.

19	TRBJ2-1	TRBD2	TRBV5-6	.	CASSSWSPDSGSRYNEQFF	TGTGCCAGCAGCTCTTGGTCCCCCGATAGCGGGAGTAGGTACAATGAGCAGTTCTTC
14	TRBJ2-1	TRBD2	TRBV7-9	.	CASSLVGLVNEQFF	TGCGCCAGCAGCTTAGTAGGACTAGTCAATGAGCAGTTCTTC
15	TRBJ1-4	TRBD1	TRBV12-3/TRBV12-4	.	CASRSSGTANEKLFF	TGTGCCAGCAGAAGTAGCGGGACAGCCAATGAAAAACTGTTTTTT
12	TRBJ2-7	.	TRBV20-1	.	CSARDTDSEQYF	TGCAGTGCTAGAGATACGGACTCCGAGCAGTACTTC
15	TRBJ2-1	TRBD2	TRBV4-1	.	CASSWTSGVQNEQFF	TGCGCCAGCAGCTGGACTAGCGGTGTACAAAATGAGCAGTTCTTC
12	TRBJ1-2	.	TRBV20-1	.	CSARGDIYGYTF	TGCAGTGCTAGGGGGGACATCTATGGCTACACCTTC
14	TRBJ1-5	.	TRBV12-3/TRBV12-4	.	CATRKRGENQPQHF	TGTGCCACCCGAAAGAGGGGAGAAAATCAGCCCCAGCATTTT
14	TRBJ1-2	.	TRBV15	few	CATSRMETRYGYTF	TGTGCCACCAGCAGAATGGAGACCCGCTATGGCTACACCTTC
14	TRBJ2-1	.	TRBV7-6	.	CASSSKTLDYEQFF	TGTGCCAGCAGCTCTAAAACCCTCGACTATGAGCAGTTCTTC
15	TRBJ2-5	TRBD1	TRBV24-1	.	CATSDPTGGLKTQYF	TGTGCCACCAGTGATCCAACAGGGGGCTTGAAGACTCAGTACTTC
20	TRBJ2-7	TRBD2	TRBV4-3	.	CASSQDRSGRALVVYCEQYF	TGCGCCAGCAGCCAAGATCGGTCCGGGAGGGCCCTCGTGGTCTATTGCGAGCAGTACTTC
15	TRBJ2-1	.	TRBV6-4	.	CASSEKFSPANEQFF	TGTGCCAGCAGTGAAAAATTTTCCCCGGCCAATGAGCAGTTCTTC
14	TRBJ2-5	.	TRBV6-1	.	CASSVDWGQETQYF	TGTGCCAGCAGCGTGGACTGGGGGCAAGAGACCCAGTACTTC
16	TRBJ2-2	TRBD2	TRBV28	.	CASSLRTRLLSGELFF	TGTGCCAGCAGTCTCCGGACTAGGCTCCTTTCCGGGGAGCTGTTTTTT
12	TRBJ1-5	.	TRBV6-5	.	CASGPESQPQHF	TGTGCCAGCGGTCCGGAGAGTCAGCCCCAGCATTTT
13	TRBJ1-2	TRBD1	TRBV7-9	.	CASGDRANYGYTF	TGTGCCAGCGGGGACAGAGCTAACTATGGCTACACCTTC
17	TRBJ2-5	.	TRBV28	once	CASSPPRGGRVFETQYF	TGTGCCAGCAGTCCCCCCCGGGGCGGGCGCGTCTTTGAGACCCAGTACTTC
16	TRBJ2-5	TRBD2	TRBV11-1	.	CASSLGTKRESETQYF	TGTGCCAGCAGCTTAGGAACCAAGCGGGAGTCGGAGACCCAGTACTTC